The present TCR beta chain was sequenced within a study of TIL therapy for anti-PD-1-resistant metastatic lung cancer. Study-wide background: Half of patients were current or former smokers.

The V segment lost 1 base and the J segment 7 bases; nucleotides outside the gene matches: 5. CDR1 and CDR2 from the germline V gene are MNHEY and SVGEGT. CDR3 size: 14 residues. Study-wide points: This highly selected cohort may not generalize to typical lung cancer patients.

This was the immunoSEQ v3 assay. Libraries were sequenced to 1.5 million to 2 million read pairs (survey) or roughly 4.5-6 million (deep). Produced via immunoSEQ multiplex PCR; TCRdb's table is partial and in-frame only. Of 95,000 or so clones listed, 65% were seen once; the top ten hold approximately 11%. The time point denotes: pre-treatment sample, taken before nivolumab and TIL therapy. Tumor tissue came from excised metastases, mostly pleural nodules or supraclavicular lymph nodes. Patients then received nivolumab; progressors got lymphodepletion, TIL and IL-2. As for this clone: Its antigen remains unidentified.

The sample consisted of tumor tissue, taken at baseline. The chain uses TRBV6-2 or TRBV6-3 and TRBJ1-2, with 8 positions matching TRBD1. The clonotype originates from a person aged 25 to 85 with non-small cell lung cancer. CDR3 DNA sequence: TGTGCCAGCAGTTACTTCCAGGGGGCCGGTGGCTACACCTTC. Protein product: CASSYFQGAGGYTF.